The 8 T cell receptor beta chains listed next were all sequenced from one sample in a study of blood T cell repertoires in COVID-19. Generated by immunoSEQ multiplex PCR, the TCRdb table keeps only in-frame clones and is missing some. This table holds fewer than 350,000 clones, around 85% found once. The sample taken for sequencing was PBMCs or T cells enriched from blood (not recorded which). Source of these receptors: a young man who had recovered from COVID-19.

This chain joins TRBV2 and TRBJ1-5; TRBD1 aligns across 7 bases. The V gene's germline CDR1 is SNHLY and CDR2 FYNNEI. CDR3 length: 13 residues. V lost 6 bases to trimming and J lost 3 bases; unmatched junction nucleotides: 2. The CDR3 region has the DNA TGTGCCAGCAGGGGACAGCTCAATCAGCCCCAGCATTTT. Its protein is CASRGQLNQPQHF.

This sequence joins TRBV23-1 and TRBJ1-5; a weak D match, TRBD1 (6 bases). TRBV23-1 is an ORF, with its function uncertain. Trimming removed 7 bases from V and 2 bases from J, with 15 bases in between. The CDR3 extends over 15 amino acids. This CDR3 is CASNHSGVRNQPQHF. The CDR3 DNA reads as TGCGCCAGCAACCACTCAGGGGTCCGCAATCAGCCCCAGCATTTT.

J is TRBJ1-6 and V is TRBV19; D may be TRBD1 (6 bases). Per the germline V gene, CDR1 is LNHDA and CDR2 is SQIVND (reference sequence). The CDR3 is made up of 13 amino acids. V was clipped by 9 bases and J by 10 bases, with 16 bases between them. The CDR3 DNA reads as TGTGCCAGCAGACGAGGCCAGGGGTCACCCCTCCACTTT. Residues: CASRRGQGSPLHF.

This sequence joins TRBV4-3 and TRBJ1-1; D remains ambiguous. V was clipped by 4 bases and J by 2 bases, with 17 bases between them. The germline V gene encodes CDR1 LGHNA and CDR2 YSLEER. The CDR3 has 16 residues. The CDR3 spells CASSREWGGGNTEAFF. CDR3 sequence (DNA): TGCGCCAGCAGCCGTGAATGGGGAGGCGGAAACACTGAAGCTTTCTTT.

The genes are TRBV6-5 and TRBJ1-1, with 8 bases fitting TRBD1. Germline values: CDR1 MNHEY, CDR2 SVGAGI. This CDR3 contains 13 residues. V was clipped by 5 bases and J by 8 bases; unmatched bases: 7. The CDR3 spells CASSTRQGTEAFF. The DNA for the CDR3 is TGTGCCAGCAGTACCCGACAGGGGACAGAAGCTTTCTTT.

The chain carries TRBV7-9 and TRBJ1-5; tentatively, D is TRBD1 (5 bases). The CDR3 runs to 18 residues. Between the trimmed V and J ends, which lost 0 bases and 5 bases, there was a span of 20 bases. Germline CDR1 and CDR2: SEHNR and FQNEAQ (reference sequence). The CDR3 spells CASSLAGQGRKLYQPQHF. CDR3 bases: TGTGCCAGCAGCTTAGCAGGGCAGGGAAGGAAACTATATCAGCCCCAGCATTTT.

V is TRBV5-1 and J is TRBJ2-5, with TRBD2 identical over 10 bases. This CDR3 has 15 residues. The germline CDR1 and CDR2 sequences are SGHRS and YFSETQ. J lost 2 bases, V lost 4 bases, and 5 bases had no gene match. CDR3 protein: CASSTLLAGQETQYF. DNA for the CDR3: TGCGCCAGCAGCACCTTACTAGCGGGGCAAGAGACCCAGTACTTC.

The V call is TRBV9, the J call TRBJ1-2; 8 bases map to TRBD1. This CDR3 is built from 14 residues. The V and J ends lost 5 bases and 3 bases, in that order; junction bases with no gene match: 6. The germline gives CDR1 SGDLS, CDR2 YYNGEE. Here the CDR3 DNA reads TGTGCCAGCAGTGCAGGGGGCGCTTACTATGGCTACACCTTC. This translates into CASSAGGAYYGYTF.